The 17 T cell receptor beta chains below were found in one sample sequenced in a study of post-analysis software for immune sequencing data (dated by TCRdb to the mid-2010s). General study outcomes and caveats: Four or five TRBV segments, including TRBV5-6, TRBV5-1 and TRBV20-1, were significantly more frequent in patients than controls.

Library method: PCR. Sequencing took place on an Illumina HiSeq 2500. To reduce PCR and sequencing biases, unique molecular identifiers were incorporated into the TCR beta cDNA libraries. In-frame beta chains were kept once TCRdb had trimmed the public reads at Q25 with fastp and called clones with MiXCR. Identical CDR3 protein sequences are pooled into one entry, listed with their most common genes and DNA. The table for this sample lists under 900,000 distinct CDR3 sequences; around 50% of them were counted only once. In total, the top ten clones hold 4.6% of the sample. No antigen has been assigned to these receptors. The sequenced sample consisted of blood. The receptors shown here come from a girl between 5 and 17 years old with multiple sclerosis.

This chain uses TRBV20-1 with TRBJ2-7; no clear D gene. V was shortened by 0 bases and J by 9 bases, with 15 bases between the two germline ends. The CDR3 loop spans 13 amino acids. Germline assignment: CDR1 DFQATT and CDR2 SNEGSKA (reference sequence). The CDR3 coding sequence is TGCAGTGCTAGAGAGCCCCAACGGTTGGGGCAGTACTTC. It yields the protein CSAREPQRLGQYF.

The chain links TRBV5-1 to TRBJ2-5; D is unresolved. V lost 3 bases and J 3 bases, leaving 9 bases between the germline ends. This CDR3 region has 13 residues. CDR1 SGHRS and CDR2 YFSETQ come from the germline V gene. The CDR3 region is CASSSLNEETQYF. The CDR3 coding sequence is TGCGCCAGCAGCTCCTTAAACGAAGAGACCCAGTACTTC.

This clonotype showed up just a few times. The gene calls are TRBV7-6 and TRBJ1-2; D is uncertain. The V end was cut by 4 bases, the J end by 9 bases, with 21 bases between. This CDR3 region has 15 residues. Germline V gene sequence: CDR1 SGHVS, CDR2 FNYEAQ. CDR3: CASSYSPTDLERYTF. The CDR3 bases are TGTGCCAGCAGCTATAGCCCTACAGACCTGGAGCGCTACACCTTC.

The rearrangement joins TRBV20-1 to TRBJ2-1; 8 bases match TRBD2. Germline-derived CDR1 and CDR2 are DFQATT and SNEGSKA (reference sequence). This CDR3 has 14 residues. V shed 0 bases, J shed 6 bases, and the junction held 4 bases outside the gene matches. The DNA of the CDR3 is TGCAGTGCTAGAGATTCCAGCGGGGGCAATGAGCAGTTCTTC. Protein product: CSARDSSGGNEQFF.

The rearrangement links TRBV6-5 to TRBJ2-1; no reliable D call. The length of the CDR3 is 17 residues. Trimming removed 2 bases at V and 2 bases at J, with 16 bases between. Germline CDR1 reads MNHEY; CDR2 reads SVGAGI. CDR3 sequence (DNA): TGTGCCAGCAGTTACGATTCTGCTGGTATAGCCTACAATGAGCAGTTCTTC. This codes for CASSYDSAGIAYNEQFF.

J is TRBJ2-4 and V is TRBV5-6; 7 nucleotides line up with TRBD2. The V and J ends lost 0 bases and 1 base, in that order; junction bases with no gene match: 4. There are 16 residues in the CDR3. From germline, CDR1 is SGHDT and CDR2 YYEEEE. CDR3 protein: CASSLELARAKNIQYF. Written as DNA, the CDR3 is TGTGCCAGCAGCTTGGAACTAGCGAGGGCCAAAAACATTCAGTACTTC.

The V gene is TRBV6-6, the J gene TRBJ1-1; weak D call: TRBD1 (5 bases). This CDR3 is 15 amino acids long. The germline CDR1 and CDR2 sequences are MNHNY and SVGAGI (reference sequence). The ends were cut back, 7 bases at V and 4 bases at J, with 19 bases in the middle. CDR3 sequence reads: CASTSLGGGGTEAFF. CDR3 DNA: TGTGCCAGCACCTCACTGGGGGGGGGAGGCACTGAAGCTTTCTTT.

V and J are TRBV3-1 and TRBJ1-1; D unclear. The CDR3 loop spans 15 amino acids. CDR1 is LGHDT and CDR2 is YNNKEL in the germline V gene (reference sequence). Trimming pared 4 bases from V and 2 bases from J, leaving 14 bases between. As DNA, the CDR3 is TGTGCCAGCAGCCCCTTCCAACCCCTAAACACTGAAGCTTTCTTT. This encodes CASSPFQPLNTEAFF.

There are a few counts of this clonotype. This rearrangement joins TRBV11-2 to TRBJ2-3; 7 bases align to TRBD2. The CDR3 consists of 17 residues. Germline trimming cut 8 bases from V and 2 bases from J; bases unmatched to any gene: 16. Germline lookup yields CDR1 SGHAT and CDR2 FQNNGV. CDR3 bases: TGTGCCAGCTCTATTTGGGCTAGCGGAGAAAACACAGATACGCAGTATTTT. Its translation: CASSIWASGENTDTQYF.

The rearrangement joins TRBV5-1 to TRBJ2-7; D call uncertain. The length of the CDR3 is 13 residues. Germline assignment: CDR1 SGHRS and CDR2 YFSETQ. V was cut by 2 bases and J by 3 bases, with 9 bases left in between. The CDR3 coding sequence is TGCGCCAGCAGCTTCGAGTTAGGCTACGAGCAGTACTTC. Protein: CASSFELGYEQYF.

There are a few counts of this clonotype. The chain uses TRBV10-3 and TRBJ2-5; D remains unclear. The DNA end is more similar to TRBJ2-7, so the J call may be wrong. Germline CDR1 and CDR2: ENHRY and SYGVKD. The CDR3 spans 11 residues. CDR3 region: CAISVGNEQYF. CDR3 bases: TGTGCCATCAGTGTGGGTAACGAGCAGTACTTC.

The V and J genes are TRBV10-3 and TRBJ1-5, with D perhaps TRBD1 (6 bases). The CDR3 contains 13 residues. CDR1 is ENHRY, CDR2 SYGVKD, per germline. Between the trimmed V and J ends, which lost 5 bases and 6 bases, there was a span of 11 bases. The CDR3 bases are TGTGCCATCAGTTCAGGGGAGGGTCAGCCCCAGCATTTT. Protein: CAISSGEGQPQHF.

In its sample, this clonotype was seen a few times. V gene TRBV5-1 combines with J gene TRBJ2-2; 11 positions agree with TRBD2. The germline gives CDR1 SGHRS, CDR2 YFSETQ. This CDR3 spans 18 amino acids. V dropped 6 bases and J dropped 4; count of bases not matched to a gene: 14. CDR3 in DNA: TGCGCCAGCATGAGAAGTAGCGGGGGGGCCATCGGCACCGGGGAGCTGTTTTTT. It is translated as CASMRSSGGAIGTGELFF.

V is TRBV7-9 and J is TRBJ2-1; 10 bases match TRBD2. CDR3 length equals 17 residues. The germline CDR1 and CDR2 sequences are SEHNR and FQNEAQ (reference sequence). With V trimmed by 0 bases and J by 5 bases, 7 bases remained unmatched. The CDR3 bases are TGTGCCAGCAGCTTAGCCGAGCGGGAGGGCCAGAACAATGAGCAGTTCTTC. Amino acids: CASSLAEREGQNNEQFF. The full variable domain, completed using reference TRBV7-9 and TRBJ2-1, is DTGVSQNPRHKITKRGQNVTFRCDPISEHNRLYWYRQTLGQGPEFLTYFQNEAQLEKSRLLSDRFSAERPKGSFSTLEIQRTEQGDSAMYLCASSLAEREGQNNEQFFGPGTRLTVL.

The sample holds many counts of this clonotype. The J gene is TRBJ1-2, the V gene TRBV20-1, with TRBD1 identical over 8 bases. This CDR3 contains 13 residues. The ends lost 1 base at V and 8 bases at J; junction bases unmatched: 6. CDR1 is DFQATT and CDR2 is SNEGSKA in the germline V gene (reference sequence). The CDR3 region has the DNA TGCAGTGCTAGAGGACAGGGGATTGGCGGCTACACCTTC. Translating it yields CSARGQGIGGYTF.

This clonotype was seen only a few times. This chain's CDR3 is CASRGTVNTEAFF. CDR3 DNA: TGTGCCAGCAGGGGGACCGTGAACACTGAAGCTTTCTTT. The genes are TRBV12-3 or TRBV12-4 and TRBJ1-1, with D possibly matching TRBD1 (5 bases). V lost 6 bases and J 0 bases, leaving 8 bases between the germline ends. The CDR3 runs to 13 residues.

This chain connects TRBV5-1 to TRBJ1-2; TRBD1 is a possible D gene (5 bases). The V gene's germline CDR1 is SGHRS and CDR2 YFSETQ. The CDR3 is 16 amino acids. Trimming took 4 bases from V and 7 from J, leaving 23 bases between them. The CDR3 DNA reads TGCGCCAGCAGCCCCTCGGGGGGAGCAAACGGGGGTGGCTACACCTTC. Residues: CASSPSGGANGGGYTF.